This T cell receptor beta chain was captured by sequencing in a study of regulatory T cells in long-lasting Graves disease. Broader study findings: Blood alone, not thyroid tissue, was studied. Newly diagnosed disease favored TRBV20-1 and TRBJ2-1 over persistent disease.

Sample time point: persistent/refractory GD, antithyroid drugs over 5 years with positive TRAb. TCR sequences were obtained from RNA taken from PBMCs. Peripheral blood, nine milliliters of it, was drawn into EDTA tubes. As to this clonotype: As yet, its antigen is unknown.

Through Arm-PCR of CDR3 regions and iRepertoire HTBI primers, TCR beta libraries were built. TCRdb re-called the multiplex PCR reads with MiXCR, one entry per CDR3 protein. Here the sample spans about 290,000 distinct CDR3 sequences, 20% to 25% being singletons. Germline assignment: CDR1 GTSNPN and CDR2 SVGIG (reference sequence). The CDR3 spans 14 residues. With V trimmed by 0 bases and J by 6 bases, 7 bases remained unmatched. The sequences come from peripheral blood mononuclear cells (PBMCs), collected when the disease was refractory, from a patient treated with antithyroid drugs. V usage is TRBV30 and J usage is TRBJ2-7, with TRBD2 matching over 8 bases. The source is a female donor with Graves disease. CDR3 protein: CAWSVGAGEGEQYF. In DNA, the CDR3 is TGTGCCTGGAGTGTTGGAGCGGGAGAGGGCGAGCAGTACTTC. Supplemented by reference TRBV30 and TRBJ2-7, the full variable domain reads SQTIHQWPATLVQPVGSPLSLECTVEGTSNPNLYWYRQAAGRGLQLLFYSVGIGQISSEVPQNLSASRPQDRQFILSSKKLLLSDSGFYLCAWSVGAGEGEQYFGPGTRLTVT.